This TCR beta chain was recovered during a study of PD-1 blockade in classical Hodgkin lymphoma. Study-wide results and limits: By C4D1, CD4+ diversity increased significantly, especially in complete responders.

The repertoire was sequenced with immunoSEQ multiplex PCR; TCRdb's copy has only in-frame clones and lacks some. The table includes about 98,000 clones, roughly 90% detected once. As concerns this clone: The antigen is unknown.

Every patient experienced relapse after autologous stem cell transplantation, and brentuximab vedotin exposure varied. The CDR3 spans 14 residues. Germline values: CDR1 MNHNY, CDR2 SVGAGI (reference sequence). Trimming took off 4 bases at V and 5 bases at J, with 15 bases between the two ends. Sequencing used peripheral blood mononuclear cells (PBMCs), obtained at baseline. The chain couples TRBV6-6 to TRBJ2-7, with D unresolved. This sequence was found in a human donor with classical Hodgkin lymphoma. CDR3 DNA sequence: TGTGCCAGCAGTTTAACCCGGGCTAGTGACGAGCAGTACTTC. This sequence encodes CASSLTRASDEQYF.